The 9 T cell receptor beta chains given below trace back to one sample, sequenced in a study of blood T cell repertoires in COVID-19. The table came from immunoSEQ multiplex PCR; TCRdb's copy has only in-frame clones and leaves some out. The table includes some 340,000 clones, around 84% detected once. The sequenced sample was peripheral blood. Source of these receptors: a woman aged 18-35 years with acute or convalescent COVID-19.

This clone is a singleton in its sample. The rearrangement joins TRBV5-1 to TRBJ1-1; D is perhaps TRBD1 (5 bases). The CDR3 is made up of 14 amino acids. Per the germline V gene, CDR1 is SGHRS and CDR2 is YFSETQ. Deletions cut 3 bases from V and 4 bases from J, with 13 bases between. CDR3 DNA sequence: TGCGCCAGCAGCTCGACCCAGGGTATCACTGAAGCTTTCTTT. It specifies CASSSTQGITEAFF.

The CDR3 region is CASSHVATGSGAFF. CDR3 in DNA: TGTGCCAGCAGCCACGTGGCCACAGGGTCTGGAGCTTTCTTT. This chain joins TRBV3-1 (or the pseudogene TRBV3-2) and TRBJ1-1, with D tentatively TRBD1 (6 bases). The V and J ends lost 3 bases and 10 bases respectively, with 18 bases between them. The germline V gene encodes CDR1 LGHDT and CDR2 YNNKEL (reference sequence). This CDR3 region has 14 residues.

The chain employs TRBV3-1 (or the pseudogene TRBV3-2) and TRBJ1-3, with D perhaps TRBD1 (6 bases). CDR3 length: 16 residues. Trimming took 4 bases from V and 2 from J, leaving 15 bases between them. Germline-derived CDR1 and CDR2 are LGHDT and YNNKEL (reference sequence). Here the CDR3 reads CASSPTDTGPGNTIYF. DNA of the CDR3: TGTGCCAGCAGCCCAACCGACACAGGGCCTGGAAACACCATATATTTT.

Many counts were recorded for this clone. The CDR3 reads CASSQGKGATNEKLFF. The CDR3 nucleotides read TGTGCCAGTAGCCAGGGAAAGGGTGCAACTAATGAAAAACTGTTTTTT. The V gene is TRBV19, the J gene TRBJ1-4; D might be TRBD1 (5 bases). The CDR3 runs to 16 residues. The V gene lost 6 bases and the J gene lost 0 bases, with 14 bases spanning the gap. Germline V gene sequence: CDR1 LNHDA, CDR2 SQIVND (reference sequence).

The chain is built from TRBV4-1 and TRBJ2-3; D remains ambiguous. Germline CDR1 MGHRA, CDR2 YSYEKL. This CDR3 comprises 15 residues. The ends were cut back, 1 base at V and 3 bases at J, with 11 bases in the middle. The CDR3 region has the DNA TGCGCCAGCAGCCAAGCGGGTTTATGGACAGATACGCAGTATTTT. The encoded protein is CASSQAGLWTDTQYF.

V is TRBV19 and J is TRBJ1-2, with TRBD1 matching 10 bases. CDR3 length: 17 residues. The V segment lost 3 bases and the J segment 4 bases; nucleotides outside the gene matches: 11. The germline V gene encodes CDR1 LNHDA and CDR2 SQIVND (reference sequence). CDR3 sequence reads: CASSMTGGQGLSYGYTF. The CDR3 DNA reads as TGTGCCAGTAGTATGACCGGGGGACAGGGGCTCTCCTATGGCTACACCTTC.

The CDR3 bases are TGTGCCAGCAGCCAAGATTGGCTAGCGGGAGGGTTAGATACGCAGTATTTT. This gives the protein CASSQDWLAGGLDTQYF. This chain joins TRBV14 and TRBJ2-3; TRBD2 agrees at 12 bases. V lost 0 bases to trimming and J lost 5 bases; unmatched junction nucleotides: 6. The germline CDR1 and CDR2 sequences are SGHDN and FVKESK. There are 17 residues in the CDR3.

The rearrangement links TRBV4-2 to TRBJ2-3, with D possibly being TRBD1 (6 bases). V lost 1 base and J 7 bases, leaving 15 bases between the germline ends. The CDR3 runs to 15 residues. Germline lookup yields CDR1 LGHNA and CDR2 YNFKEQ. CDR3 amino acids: CASSQGDISINTQYF. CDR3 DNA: TGTGCCAGCAGCCAAGGGGACATATCCATTAATACGCAGTATTTT.

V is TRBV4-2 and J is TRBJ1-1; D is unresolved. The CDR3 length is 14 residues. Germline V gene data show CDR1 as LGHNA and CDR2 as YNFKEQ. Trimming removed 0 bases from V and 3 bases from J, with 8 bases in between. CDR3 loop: CASSQERGDTEAFF. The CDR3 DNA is TGTGCCAGCAGCCAAGAACGGGGAGACACTGAAGCTTTCTTT.